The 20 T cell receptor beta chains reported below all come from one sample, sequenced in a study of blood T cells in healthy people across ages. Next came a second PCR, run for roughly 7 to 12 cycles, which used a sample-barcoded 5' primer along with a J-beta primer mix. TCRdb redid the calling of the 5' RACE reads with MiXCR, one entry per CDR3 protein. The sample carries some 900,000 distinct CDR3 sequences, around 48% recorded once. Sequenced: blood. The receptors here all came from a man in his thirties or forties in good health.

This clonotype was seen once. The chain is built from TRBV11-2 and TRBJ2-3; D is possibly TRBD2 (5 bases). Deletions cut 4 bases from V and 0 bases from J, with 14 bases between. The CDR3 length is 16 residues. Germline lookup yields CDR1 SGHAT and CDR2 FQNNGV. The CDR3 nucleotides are TGTGCCAGCAGCTACTGGGCGGGTGGTAGCACAGATACGCAGTATTTT. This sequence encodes CASSYWAGGSTDTQYF.

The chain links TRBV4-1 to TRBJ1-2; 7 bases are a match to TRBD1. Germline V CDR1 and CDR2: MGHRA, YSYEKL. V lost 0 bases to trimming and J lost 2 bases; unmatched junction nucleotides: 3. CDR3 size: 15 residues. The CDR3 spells CASSQERDSNYGYTF. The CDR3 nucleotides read TGCGCCAGCAGCCAAGAACGGGACAGCAACTATGGCTACACCTTC.

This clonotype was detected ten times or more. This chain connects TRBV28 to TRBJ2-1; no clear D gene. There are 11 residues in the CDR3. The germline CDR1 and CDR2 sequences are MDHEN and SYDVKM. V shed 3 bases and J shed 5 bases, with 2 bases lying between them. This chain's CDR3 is CASSFHNEQFF. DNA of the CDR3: TGTGCCAGCAGTTTCCACAATGAGCAGTTCTTC.

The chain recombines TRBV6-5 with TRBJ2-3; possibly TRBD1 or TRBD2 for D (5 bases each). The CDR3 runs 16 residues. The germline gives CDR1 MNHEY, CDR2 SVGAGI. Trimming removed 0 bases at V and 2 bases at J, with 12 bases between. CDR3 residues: CASSYSPGRSTDTQYF. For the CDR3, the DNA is TGTGCCAGCAGTTACTCCCCGGGACGGTCCACAGATACGCAGTATTTT.

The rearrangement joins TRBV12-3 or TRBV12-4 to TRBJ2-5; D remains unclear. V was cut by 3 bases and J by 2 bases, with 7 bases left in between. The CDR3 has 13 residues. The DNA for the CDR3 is TGTGCCAGCAGTTTCGCCACGCAAGAGACCCAGTACTTC. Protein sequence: CASSFATQETQYF.

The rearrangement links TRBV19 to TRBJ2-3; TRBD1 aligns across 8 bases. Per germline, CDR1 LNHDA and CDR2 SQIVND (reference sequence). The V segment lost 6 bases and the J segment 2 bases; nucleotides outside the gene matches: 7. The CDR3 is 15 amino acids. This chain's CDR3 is CASSFLGQVTDTQYF. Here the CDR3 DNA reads TGTGCCAGTAGCTTCCTGGGACAGGTCACAGATACGCAGTATTTT.

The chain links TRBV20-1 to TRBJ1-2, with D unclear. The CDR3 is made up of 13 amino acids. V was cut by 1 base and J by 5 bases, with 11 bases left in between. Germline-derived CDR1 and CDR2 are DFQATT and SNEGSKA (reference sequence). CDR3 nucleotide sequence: TGCAGTGCTAGAGTTGACGGGAAATATGGCTACACCTTC. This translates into CSARVDGKYGYTF.

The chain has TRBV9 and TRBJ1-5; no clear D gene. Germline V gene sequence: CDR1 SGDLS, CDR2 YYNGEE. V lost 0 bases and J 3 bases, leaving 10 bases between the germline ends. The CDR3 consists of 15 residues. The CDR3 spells CASSVEGSYNQPQHF. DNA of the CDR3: TGTGCCAGCAGCGTAGAGGGCAGCTACAATCAGCCCCAGCATTTT.

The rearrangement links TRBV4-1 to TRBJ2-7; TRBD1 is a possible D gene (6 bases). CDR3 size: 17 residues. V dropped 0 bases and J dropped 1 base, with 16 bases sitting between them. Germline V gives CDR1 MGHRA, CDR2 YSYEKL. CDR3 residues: CASSQDLSDSRSYEQYF. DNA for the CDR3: TGCGCCAGCAGCCAAGATCTTTCGGACAGCCGGTCCTACGAGCAGTACTTC.

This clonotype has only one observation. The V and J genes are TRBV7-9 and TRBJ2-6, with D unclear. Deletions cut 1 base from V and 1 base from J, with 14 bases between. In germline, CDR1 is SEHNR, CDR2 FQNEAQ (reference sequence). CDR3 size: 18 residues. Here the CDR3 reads CASSLGPRAKSGANVLTF. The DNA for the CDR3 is TGTGCCAGCAGCTTAGGGCCCCGGGCGAAATCTGGGGCCAACGTCCTGACTTTC. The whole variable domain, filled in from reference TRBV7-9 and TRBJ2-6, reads DTGVSQNPRHKITKRGQNVTFRCDPISEHNRLYWYRQTLGQGPEFLTYFQNEAQLEKSRLLSDRFSAERPKGSFSTLEIQRTEQGDSAMYLCASSLGPRAKSGANVLTFGAGSRLTVL.

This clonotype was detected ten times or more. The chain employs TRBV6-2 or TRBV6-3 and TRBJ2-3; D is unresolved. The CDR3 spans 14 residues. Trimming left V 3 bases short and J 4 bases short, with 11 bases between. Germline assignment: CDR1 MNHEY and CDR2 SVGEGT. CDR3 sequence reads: CASSYIGEADTQYF. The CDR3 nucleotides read TGTGCCAGCAGTTATATAGGCGAGGCAGATACGCAGTATTTT.

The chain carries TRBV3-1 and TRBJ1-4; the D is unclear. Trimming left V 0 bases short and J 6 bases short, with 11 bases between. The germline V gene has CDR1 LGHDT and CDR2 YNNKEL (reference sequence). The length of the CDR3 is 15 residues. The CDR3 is CASSQEGTWDEKLFF. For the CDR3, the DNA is TGTGCCAGCAGCCAAGAGGGAACCTGGGATGAAAAACTGTTTTTT.

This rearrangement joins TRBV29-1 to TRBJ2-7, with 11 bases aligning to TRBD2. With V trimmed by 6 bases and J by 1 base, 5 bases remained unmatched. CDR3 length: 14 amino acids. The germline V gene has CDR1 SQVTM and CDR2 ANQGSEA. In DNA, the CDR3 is TGCAGCGTCTCCGGGACTAGCGGATCCTACGAGCAGTACTTC. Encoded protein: CSVSGTSGSYEQYF.

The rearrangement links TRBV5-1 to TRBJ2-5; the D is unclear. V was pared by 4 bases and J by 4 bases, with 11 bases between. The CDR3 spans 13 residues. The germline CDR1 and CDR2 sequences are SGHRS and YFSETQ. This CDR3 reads CASSVSPGETQYF. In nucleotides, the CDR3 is TGCGCCAGCAGCGTATCCCCCGGAGAGACCCAGTACTTC.

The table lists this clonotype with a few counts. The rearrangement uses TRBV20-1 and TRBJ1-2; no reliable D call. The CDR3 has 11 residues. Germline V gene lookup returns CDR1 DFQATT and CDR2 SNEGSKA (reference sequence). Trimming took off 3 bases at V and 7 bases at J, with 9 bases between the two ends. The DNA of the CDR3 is TGCAGTGCTAGTGTGGGGTCTGGCTACACCTTC. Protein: CSASVGSGYTF.

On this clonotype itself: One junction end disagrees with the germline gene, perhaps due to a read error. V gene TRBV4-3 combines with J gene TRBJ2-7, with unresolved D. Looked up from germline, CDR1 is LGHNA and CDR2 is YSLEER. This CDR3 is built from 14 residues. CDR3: CVSSQDEESYEQYF. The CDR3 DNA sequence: TGCGTCAGCAGCCAAGACGAGGAGTCCTACGAGCAGTACTTC.

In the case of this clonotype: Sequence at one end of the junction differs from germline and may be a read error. CDR3 protein: CPSSLLAGGGDEQFF. The DNA for the CDR3 is TGTCCCAGCAGCCTGCTAGCGGGGGGCGGCGATGAGCAGTTCTTC. The rearrangement links TRBV6-5 to TRBJ2-1, with TRBD2 matching over 11 bases. CDR3 length: 15 amino acids. CDR1 is MNHEY, CDR2 SVGAGI, per germline.

CDR3 DNA: TGTGCCACCAGTGTGGGTGCATCGGACGAGCAGTACTTC. Its protein is CATSVGASDEQYF. The chain combines TRBV24-1 with TRBJ2-7; D uncertain. The V and J ends lost 5 bases and 5 bases respectively, with 12 bases between them. Germline V lookup: CDR1 KGHDR, CDR2 SFDVKD. The CDR3 is 13 residues long.

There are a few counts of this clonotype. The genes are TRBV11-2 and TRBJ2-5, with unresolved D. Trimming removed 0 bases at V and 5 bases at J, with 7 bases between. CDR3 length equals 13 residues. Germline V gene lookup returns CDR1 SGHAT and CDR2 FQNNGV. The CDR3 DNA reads TGTGCCAGCAGCTTAGAAGCGCGGGAGACCCAGTACTTC. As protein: CASSLEARETQYF.

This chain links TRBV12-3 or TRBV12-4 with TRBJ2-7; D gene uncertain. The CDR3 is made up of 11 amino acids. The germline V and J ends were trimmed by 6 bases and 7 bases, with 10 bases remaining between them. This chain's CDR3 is CASSDSREQYF. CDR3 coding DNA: TGTGCCAGCAGCGACTCCAGGGAGCAGTACTTC.